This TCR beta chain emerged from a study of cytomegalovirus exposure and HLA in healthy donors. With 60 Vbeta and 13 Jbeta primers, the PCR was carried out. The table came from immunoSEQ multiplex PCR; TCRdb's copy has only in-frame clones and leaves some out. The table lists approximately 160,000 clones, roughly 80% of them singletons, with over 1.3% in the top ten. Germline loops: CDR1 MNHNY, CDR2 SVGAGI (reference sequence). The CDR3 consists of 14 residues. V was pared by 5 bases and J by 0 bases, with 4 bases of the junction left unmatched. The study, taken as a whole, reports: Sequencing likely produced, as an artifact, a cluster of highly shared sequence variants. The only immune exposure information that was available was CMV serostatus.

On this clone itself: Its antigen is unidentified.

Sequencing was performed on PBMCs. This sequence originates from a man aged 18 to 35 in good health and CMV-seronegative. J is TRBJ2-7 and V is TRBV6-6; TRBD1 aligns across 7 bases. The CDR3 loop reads CASSGDSTSYEQYF. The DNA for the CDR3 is TGTGCCAGCAGTGGGGACAGCACCTCCTACGAGCAGTACTTC.